This T cell receptor (beta chain) stems from a study of T cell responses to AZD1222 COVID-19 vaccine. Turning to the study itself: Pooled together were second doses at about 4 or about 12 weeks.

Generated by immunoSEQ multiplex PCR, the TCRdb table keeps only in-frame clones and is missing some. Of some 110,000 clones detected, 88% appear once; the ten largest clones hold 8% to 10%. Worth noting for this clone: The antigen is undetermined.

The germline CDR1 and CDR2 sequences are SGHDT and YYEEEE. V was cut by 5 bases and J by 6 bases, with 10 bases left in between. This CDR3 has 12 residues. General study results and limits: Seropositive status at baseline applied to only a handful of AZD1222 recipients. Breadth and depth of Spike-specific TCRs rose after two AZD1222 doses. Sampled repertoires all dated from after the peak T cell response.

The TCR comes from an adult in good health. This sequence joins TRBV5-6 and TRBJ2-3; D ambiguous. The sample in question was peripheral blood, obtained on day 0 of AZD1222 vaccination. The CDR3 DNA sequence: TGTGCCAGCAGTTGGTCTGCGGATACGCAGTATTTT. It specifies CASSWSADTQYF.